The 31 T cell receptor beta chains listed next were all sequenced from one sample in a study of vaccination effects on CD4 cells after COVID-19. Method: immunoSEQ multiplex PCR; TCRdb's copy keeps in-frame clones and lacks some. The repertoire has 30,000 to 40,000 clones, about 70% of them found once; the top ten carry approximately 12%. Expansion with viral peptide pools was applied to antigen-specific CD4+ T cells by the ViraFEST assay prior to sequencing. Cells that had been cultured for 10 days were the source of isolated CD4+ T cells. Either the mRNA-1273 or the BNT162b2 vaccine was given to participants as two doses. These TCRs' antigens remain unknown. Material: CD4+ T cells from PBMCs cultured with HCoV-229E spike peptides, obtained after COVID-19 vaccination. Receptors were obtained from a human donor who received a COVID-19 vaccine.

The DNA of the CDR3 is TGTGCCAGTAGTGATGGACAGGGGAGGGGTGGGAATGAGCAGTTCTTC. Amino acids: CASSDGQGRGGNEQFF. This sequence joins TRBV19 and TRBJ2-1; 9 bases map to TRBD1. J lost 7 bases, V lost 5 bases, and 12 bases had no gene match. Germline V CDR1 and CDR2: LNHDA, SQIVND (reference sequence). This CDR3 comprises 16 residues.

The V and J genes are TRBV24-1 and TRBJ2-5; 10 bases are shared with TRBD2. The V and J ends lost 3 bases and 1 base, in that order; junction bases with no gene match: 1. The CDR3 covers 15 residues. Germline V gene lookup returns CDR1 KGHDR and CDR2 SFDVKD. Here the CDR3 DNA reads TGTGCCACCAGTGATCCTAGCGGGGGCCAAGAGACCCAGTACTTC. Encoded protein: CATSDPSGGQETQYF.

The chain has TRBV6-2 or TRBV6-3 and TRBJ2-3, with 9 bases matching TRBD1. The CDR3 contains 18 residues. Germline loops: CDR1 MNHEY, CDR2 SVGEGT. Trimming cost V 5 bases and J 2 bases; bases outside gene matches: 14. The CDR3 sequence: CASSKRPRQGGSTDTQYF. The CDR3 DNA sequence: TGTGCCAGCAGTAAACGGCCTAGACAGGGGGGCTCCACAGATACGCAGTATTTT.

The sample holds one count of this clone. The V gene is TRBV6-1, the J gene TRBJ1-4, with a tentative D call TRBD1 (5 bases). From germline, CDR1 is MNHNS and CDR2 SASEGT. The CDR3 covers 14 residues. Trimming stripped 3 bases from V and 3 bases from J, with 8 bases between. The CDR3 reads CASSDRAPNEKLFF. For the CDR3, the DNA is TGTGCCAGCAGTGACAGGGCGCCTAATGAAAAACTGTTTTTT.

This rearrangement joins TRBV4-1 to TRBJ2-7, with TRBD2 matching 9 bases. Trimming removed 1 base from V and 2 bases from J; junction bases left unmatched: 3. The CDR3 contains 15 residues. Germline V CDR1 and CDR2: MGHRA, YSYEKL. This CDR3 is CASSQGASGTYEQYF. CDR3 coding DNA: TGCGCCAGCAGCCAAGGGGCTAGCGGGACCTACGAGCAGTACTTC.

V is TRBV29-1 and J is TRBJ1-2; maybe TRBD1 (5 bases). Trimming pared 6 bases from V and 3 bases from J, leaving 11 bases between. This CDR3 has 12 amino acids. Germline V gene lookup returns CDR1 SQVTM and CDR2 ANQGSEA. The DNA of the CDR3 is TGCAGCGTGGCCCGGGGGGACTATGGCTACACCTTC. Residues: CSVARGDYGYTF.

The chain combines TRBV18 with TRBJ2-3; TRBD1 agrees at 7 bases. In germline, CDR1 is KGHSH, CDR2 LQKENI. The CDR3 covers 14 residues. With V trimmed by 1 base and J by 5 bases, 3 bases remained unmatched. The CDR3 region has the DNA TGTGCCAGCTCACCACGACAGGGAATAGATACGCAGTATTTT. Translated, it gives CASSPRQGIDTQYF.

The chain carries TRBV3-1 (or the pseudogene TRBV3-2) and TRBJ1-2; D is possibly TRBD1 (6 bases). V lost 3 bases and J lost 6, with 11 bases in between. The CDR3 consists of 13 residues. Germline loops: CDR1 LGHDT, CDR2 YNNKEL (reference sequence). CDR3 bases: TGTGCCAGCAGCCAGTTCACAGGGAATGGCTACACCTTC. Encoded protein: CASSQFTGNGYTF.

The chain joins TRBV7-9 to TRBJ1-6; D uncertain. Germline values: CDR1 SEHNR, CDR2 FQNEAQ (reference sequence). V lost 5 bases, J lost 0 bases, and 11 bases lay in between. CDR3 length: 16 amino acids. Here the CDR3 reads CASSADTSSYNSPLHF. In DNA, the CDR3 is TGTGCCAGCAGCGCAGACACGAGCTCCTATAATTCACCCCTCCACTTT.

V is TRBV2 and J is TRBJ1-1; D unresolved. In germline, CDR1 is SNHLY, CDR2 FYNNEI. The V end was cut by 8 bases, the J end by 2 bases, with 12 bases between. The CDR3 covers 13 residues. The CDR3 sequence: CASQSEVNTEAFF. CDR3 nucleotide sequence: TGTGCCAGCCAGAGCGAGGTTAACACTGAAGCTTTCTTT. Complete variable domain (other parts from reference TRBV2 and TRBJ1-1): EPEVTQTPSHQVTQMGQEVILRCVPISNHLYFYWYRQILGQKVEFLVSFYNNEISEKSEIFDDQFSVERPDGSNFTLKIRSTKLEDSAMYFCASQSEVNTEAFFGQGTRLTVV.

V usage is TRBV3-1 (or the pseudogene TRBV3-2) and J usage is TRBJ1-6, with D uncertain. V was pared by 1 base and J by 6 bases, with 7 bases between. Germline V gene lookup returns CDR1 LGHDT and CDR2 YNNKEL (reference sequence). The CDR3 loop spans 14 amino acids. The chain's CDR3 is CASSQAAGNSPLHF. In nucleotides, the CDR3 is TGTGCCAGCAGCCAAGCGGCAGGTAATTCACCCCTCCACTTT.

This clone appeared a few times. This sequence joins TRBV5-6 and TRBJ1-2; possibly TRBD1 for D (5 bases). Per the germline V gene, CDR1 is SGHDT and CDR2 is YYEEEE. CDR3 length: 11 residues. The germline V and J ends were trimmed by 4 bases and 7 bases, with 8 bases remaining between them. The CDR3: CASSLGGGYTF. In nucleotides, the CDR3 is TGTGCCAGCAGCCTGGGGGGTGGCTACACCTTC.

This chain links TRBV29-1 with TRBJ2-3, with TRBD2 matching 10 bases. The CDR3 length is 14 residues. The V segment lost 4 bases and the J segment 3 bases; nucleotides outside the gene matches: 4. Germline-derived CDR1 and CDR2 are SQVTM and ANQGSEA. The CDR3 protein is CSVGASGGTDTQYF. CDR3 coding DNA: TGCAGCGTTGGGGCTAGCGGGGGTACAGATACGCAGTATTTT.

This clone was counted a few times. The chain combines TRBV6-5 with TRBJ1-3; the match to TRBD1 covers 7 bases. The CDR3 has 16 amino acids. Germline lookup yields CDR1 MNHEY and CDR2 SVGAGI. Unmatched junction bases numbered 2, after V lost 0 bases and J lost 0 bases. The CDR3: CASSYSTGDSGNTIYF. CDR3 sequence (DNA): TGTGCCAGCAGTTACTCAACAGGGGACTCTGGAAACACCATATATTTT.

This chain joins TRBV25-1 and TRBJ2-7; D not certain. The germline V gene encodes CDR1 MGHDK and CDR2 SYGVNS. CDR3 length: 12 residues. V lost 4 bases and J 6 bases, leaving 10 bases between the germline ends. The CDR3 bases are TGTGCCAGCAGTGTTGGAGTTGGCGAGCAGTACTTC. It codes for CASSVGVGEQYF.

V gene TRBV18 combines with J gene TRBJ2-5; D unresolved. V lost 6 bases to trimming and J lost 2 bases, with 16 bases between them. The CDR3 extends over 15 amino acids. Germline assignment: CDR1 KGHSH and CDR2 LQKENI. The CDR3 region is CASSPGEDLQETQYF. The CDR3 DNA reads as TGTGCCAGCTCCCCTGGAGAAGATCTGCAAGAGACCCAGTACTTC.

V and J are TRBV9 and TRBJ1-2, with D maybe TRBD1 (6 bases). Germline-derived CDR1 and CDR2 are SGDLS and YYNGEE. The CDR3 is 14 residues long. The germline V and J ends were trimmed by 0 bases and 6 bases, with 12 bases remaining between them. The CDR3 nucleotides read TGTGCCAGCAGCGTAGACCGACAGGTAAATGGCTACACCTTC. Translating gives CASSVDRQVNGYTF.

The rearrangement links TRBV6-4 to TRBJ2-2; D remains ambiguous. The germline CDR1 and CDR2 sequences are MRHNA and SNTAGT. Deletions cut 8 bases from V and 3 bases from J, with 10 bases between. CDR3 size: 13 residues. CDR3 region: CASGSKDTGELFF. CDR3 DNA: TGTGCCAGCGGTTCAAAGGACACCGGGGAGCTGTTTTTT.

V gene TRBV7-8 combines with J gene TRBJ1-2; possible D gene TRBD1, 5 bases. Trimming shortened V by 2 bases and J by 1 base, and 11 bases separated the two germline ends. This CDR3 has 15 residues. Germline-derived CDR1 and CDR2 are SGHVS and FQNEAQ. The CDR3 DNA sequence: TGTGCCAGCAGCTTATTGTCAGGGAATAACTATGGCTACACCTTC. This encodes CASSLLSGNNYGYTF.

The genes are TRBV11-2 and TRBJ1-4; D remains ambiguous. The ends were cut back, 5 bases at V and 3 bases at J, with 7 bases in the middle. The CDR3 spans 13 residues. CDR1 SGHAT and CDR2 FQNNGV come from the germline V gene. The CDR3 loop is CASSPDSNEKLFF. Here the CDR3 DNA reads TGTGCCAGCAGCCCAGATTCTAATGAAAAACTGTTTTTT. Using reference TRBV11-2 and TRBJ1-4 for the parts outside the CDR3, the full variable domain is EAGVAQSPRYKIIEKRQSVAFWCNPISGHATLYWYQQILGQGPKLLIQFQNNGVVDDSQLPKDRFSAERLKGVDSTLKIQPAKLEDSAVYLCASSPDSNEKLFFGSGTQLSVL.

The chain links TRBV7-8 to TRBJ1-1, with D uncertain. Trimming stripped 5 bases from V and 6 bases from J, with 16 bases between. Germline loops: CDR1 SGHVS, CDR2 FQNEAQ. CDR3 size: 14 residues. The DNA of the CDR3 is TGTGCCAGCAGCACCCGGACCGGGCAGCCTGAAGCTTTCTTT. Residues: CASSTRTGQPEAFF.

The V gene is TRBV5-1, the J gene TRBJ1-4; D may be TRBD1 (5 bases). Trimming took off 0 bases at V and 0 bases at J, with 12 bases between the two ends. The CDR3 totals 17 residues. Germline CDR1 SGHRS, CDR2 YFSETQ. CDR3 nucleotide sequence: TGCGCCAGCAGCTTGGAACCTGCGACAGCAACTAATGAAAAACTGTTTTTT. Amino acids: CASSLEPATATNEKLFF.

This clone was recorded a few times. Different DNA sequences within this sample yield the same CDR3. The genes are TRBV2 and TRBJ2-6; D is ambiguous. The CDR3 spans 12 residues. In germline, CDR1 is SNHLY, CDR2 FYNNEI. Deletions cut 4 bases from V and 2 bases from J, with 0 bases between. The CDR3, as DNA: TGTGCCAGCAGTGCTGGGGCCAACGTCCTGACTTTC. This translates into CASSAGANVLTF.

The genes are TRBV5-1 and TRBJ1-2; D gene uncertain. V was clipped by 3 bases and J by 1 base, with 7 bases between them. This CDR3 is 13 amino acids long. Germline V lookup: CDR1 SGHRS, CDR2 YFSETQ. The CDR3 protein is CASSSTDNYGYTF. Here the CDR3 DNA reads TGCGCCAGCAGCTCGACCGATAACTATGGCTACACCTTC.

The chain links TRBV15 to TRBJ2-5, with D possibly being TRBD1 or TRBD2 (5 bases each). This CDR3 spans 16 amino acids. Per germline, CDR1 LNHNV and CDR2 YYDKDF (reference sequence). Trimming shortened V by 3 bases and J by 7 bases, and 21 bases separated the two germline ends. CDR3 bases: TGTGCCACCAGCAGTCTGACCGGGGCCGGAGGAGGGACCCAGTACTTC. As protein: CATSSLTGAGGGTQYF.

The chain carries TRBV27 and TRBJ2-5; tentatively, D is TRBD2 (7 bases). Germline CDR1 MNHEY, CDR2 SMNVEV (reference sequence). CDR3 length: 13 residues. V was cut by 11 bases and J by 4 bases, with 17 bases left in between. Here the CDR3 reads CACLGGGGETQYF. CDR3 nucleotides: TGTGCCTGTCTGGGGGGAGGGGGAGAGACCCAGTACTTC.

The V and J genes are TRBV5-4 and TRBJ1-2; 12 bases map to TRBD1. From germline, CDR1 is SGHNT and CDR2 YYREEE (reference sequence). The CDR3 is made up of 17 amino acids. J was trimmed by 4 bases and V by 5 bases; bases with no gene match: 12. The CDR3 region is CASSTGTGGAGTYGYTF. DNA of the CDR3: TGTGCCAGCAGTACCGGGACAGGGGGCGCGGGTACCTATGGCTACACCTTC.

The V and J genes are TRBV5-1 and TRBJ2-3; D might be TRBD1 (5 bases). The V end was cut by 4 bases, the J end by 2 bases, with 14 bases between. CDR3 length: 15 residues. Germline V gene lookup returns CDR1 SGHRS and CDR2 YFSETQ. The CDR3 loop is CASSLSDTITDTQYF. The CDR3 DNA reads TGCGCCAGCAGCCTCTCGGACACTATCACAGATACGCAGTATTTT.

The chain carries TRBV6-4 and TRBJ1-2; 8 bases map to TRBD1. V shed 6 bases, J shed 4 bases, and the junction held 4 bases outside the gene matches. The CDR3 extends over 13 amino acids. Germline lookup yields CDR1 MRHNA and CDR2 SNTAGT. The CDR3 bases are TGTGCCAGCAGGACAGGGGTGGGCTATGGCTACACCTTC. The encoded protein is CASRTGVGYGYTF.

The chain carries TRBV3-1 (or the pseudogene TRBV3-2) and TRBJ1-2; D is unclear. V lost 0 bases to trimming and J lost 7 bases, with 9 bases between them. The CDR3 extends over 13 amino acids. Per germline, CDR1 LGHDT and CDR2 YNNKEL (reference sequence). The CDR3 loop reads CASSQDGGGGYTF. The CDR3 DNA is TGTGCCAGCAGCCAAGACGGAGGAGGTGGCTACACCTTC.

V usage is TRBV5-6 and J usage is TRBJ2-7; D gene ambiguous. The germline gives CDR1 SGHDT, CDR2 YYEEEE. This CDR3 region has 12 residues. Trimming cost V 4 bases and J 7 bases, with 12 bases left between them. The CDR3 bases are TGTGCCAGCAGCGTTCGGGCAGAGGAGCAGTACTTC. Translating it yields CASSVRAEEQYF.